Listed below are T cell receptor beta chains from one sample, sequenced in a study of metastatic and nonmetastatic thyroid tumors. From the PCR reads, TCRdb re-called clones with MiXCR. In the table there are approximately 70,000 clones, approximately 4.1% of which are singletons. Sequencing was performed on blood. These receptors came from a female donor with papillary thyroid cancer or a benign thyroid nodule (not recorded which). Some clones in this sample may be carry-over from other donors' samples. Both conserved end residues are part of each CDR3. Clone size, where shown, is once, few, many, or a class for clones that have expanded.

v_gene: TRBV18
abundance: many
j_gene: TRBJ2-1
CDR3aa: CASSPWTDYNEQFF

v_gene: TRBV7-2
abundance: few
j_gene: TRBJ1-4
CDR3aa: CASSRTGSGNEKLFF

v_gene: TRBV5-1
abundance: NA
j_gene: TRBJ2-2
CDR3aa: CASCGIRNTGELFF

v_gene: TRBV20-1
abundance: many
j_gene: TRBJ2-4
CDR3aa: CSAPEMRENIQYF

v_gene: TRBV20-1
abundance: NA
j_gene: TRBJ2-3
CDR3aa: CSGLADPSTDTQYF

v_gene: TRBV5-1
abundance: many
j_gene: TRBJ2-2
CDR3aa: CASRQWQGANTRELFF

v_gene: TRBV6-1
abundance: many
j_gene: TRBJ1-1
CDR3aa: CASNHRRTGLNTEAFF

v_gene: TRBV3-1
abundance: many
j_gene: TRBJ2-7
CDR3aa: CASSQDPGLGAYEQYF

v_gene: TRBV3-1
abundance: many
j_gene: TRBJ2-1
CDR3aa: CASSQAASGPRGQFF

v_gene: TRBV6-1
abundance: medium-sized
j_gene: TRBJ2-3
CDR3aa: CASRGSWEGRGDTQYF

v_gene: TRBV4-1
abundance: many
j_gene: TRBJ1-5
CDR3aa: CASSQGVTRNQSQHF

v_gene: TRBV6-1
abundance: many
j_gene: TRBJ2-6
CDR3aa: CATVSPTGQTGANVLTF

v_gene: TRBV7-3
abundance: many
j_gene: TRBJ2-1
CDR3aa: CASSFPGQGSGEQFF

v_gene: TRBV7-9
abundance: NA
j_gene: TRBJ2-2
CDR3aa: CASSLGSGLAGELFF

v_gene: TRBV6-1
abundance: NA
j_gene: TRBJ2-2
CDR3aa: CASIRGLPRTTGELFF

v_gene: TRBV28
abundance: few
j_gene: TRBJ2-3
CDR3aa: CAISSRGRRTDTQYF

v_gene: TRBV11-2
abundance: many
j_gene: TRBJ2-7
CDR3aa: CASSLAGYGYEQYF

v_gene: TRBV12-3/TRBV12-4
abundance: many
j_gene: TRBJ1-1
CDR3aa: CASSLGQDTEAFF

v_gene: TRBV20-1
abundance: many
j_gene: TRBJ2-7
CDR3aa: CSARDRQGVNEQYF

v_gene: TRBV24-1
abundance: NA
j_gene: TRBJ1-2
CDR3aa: CAANPTPDKRQTGDYGYTF

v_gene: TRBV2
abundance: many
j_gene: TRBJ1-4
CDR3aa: CASSLASSRNEKLFF

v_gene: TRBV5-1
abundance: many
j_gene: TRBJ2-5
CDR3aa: CASSLGGPQETQYF

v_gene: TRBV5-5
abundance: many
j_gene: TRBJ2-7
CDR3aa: CASSSTGRHSYEQYF

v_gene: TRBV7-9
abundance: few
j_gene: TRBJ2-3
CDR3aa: CASSKGLAGITDTHYF

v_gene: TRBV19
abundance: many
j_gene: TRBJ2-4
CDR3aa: CASTPRGLGGLNF

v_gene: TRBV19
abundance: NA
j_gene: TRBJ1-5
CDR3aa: CAGSLVVGNQPQHF

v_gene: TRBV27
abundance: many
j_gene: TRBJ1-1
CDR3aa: CASSLTGMNTEAFF

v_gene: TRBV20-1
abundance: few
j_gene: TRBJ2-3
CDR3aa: CSAHGTSVGTDTQYF

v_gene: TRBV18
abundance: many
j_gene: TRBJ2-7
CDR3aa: CASSPPGRTYEQYF

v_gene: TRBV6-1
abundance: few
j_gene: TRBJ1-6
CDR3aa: CASIYSVGARNSPLHF

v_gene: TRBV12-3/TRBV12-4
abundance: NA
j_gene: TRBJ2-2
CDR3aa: CASSNRDTSRTGELFF

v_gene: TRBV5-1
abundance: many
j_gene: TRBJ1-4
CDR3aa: CASSSQGGNEKLFF

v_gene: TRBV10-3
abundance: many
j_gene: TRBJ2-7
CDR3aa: CASGASSYEQYF

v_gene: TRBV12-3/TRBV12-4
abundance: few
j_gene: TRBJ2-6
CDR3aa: CASNIAVSGANFLTF

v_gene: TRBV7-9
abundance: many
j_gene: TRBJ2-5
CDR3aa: CASSLGDGRQETQYF

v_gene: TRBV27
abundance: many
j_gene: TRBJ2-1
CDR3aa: CASTLLAGSGNEQFF

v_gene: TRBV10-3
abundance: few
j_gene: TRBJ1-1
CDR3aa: CAIIAPSGRGPNTEAFF

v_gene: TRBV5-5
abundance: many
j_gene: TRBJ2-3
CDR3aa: CASSPSGRSTDTQYF

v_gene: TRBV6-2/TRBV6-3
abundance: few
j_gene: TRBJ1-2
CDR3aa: CASSWDRENYGYTF

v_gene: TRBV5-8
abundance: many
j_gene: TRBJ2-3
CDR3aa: CASSFRLTSTDTQYF

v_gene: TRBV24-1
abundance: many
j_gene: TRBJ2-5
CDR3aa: CATSDSLAGGLETQYF

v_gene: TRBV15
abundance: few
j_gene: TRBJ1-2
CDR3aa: CATSPRGGITNYGYTF